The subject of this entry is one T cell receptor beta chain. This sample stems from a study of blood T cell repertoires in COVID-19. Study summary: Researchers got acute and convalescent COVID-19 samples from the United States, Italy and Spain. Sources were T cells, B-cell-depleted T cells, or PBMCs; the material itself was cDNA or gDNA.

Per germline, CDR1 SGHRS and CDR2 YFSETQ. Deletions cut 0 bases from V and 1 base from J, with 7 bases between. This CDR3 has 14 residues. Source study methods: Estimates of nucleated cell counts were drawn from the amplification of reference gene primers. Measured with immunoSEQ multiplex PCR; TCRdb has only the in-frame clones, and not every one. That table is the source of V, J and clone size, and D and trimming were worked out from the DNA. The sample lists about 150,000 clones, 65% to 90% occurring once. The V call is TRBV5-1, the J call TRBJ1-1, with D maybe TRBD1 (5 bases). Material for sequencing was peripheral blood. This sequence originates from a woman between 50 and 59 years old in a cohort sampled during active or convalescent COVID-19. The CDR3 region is CASSLERGNTEAFF. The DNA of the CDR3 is TGCGCCAGCAGCTTGGAAAGGGGGAACACTGAAGCTTTCTTT.